This T cell receptor (beta chain) was documented in a study of T-cell memory formation after mild COVID-19. Note on this clonotype: As yet, its antigen is unknown.

Study-wide findings and caveats: Second-wave clones that peaked on day 37 lacked confirmed SARS-CoV-2 specificity. Pre-infection memory carried some responding clones, suggesting that cross-reactive memory joined. Day 15 to 85 contracting clones showed balanced CD4/CD8; day 15 to 37 expanders favored CD4+.

Trimming left V 4 bases short and J 1 base short, with 10 bases between. This CDR3 is 14 amino acids long. Germline lookup yields CDR1 MNHNY and CDR2 SVGAGI (reference sequence). The TCR alpha and TCR beta cDNA libraries, bearing sample barcodes and UMIs, were generated by 5'RACE using constant-segment primers. TCRdb re-called the 5' RACE reads through MiXCR, storing one row per CDR3 protein. The table shows a few hundred thousand distinct CDR3 sequences, with around 16% occurring only once. The sequenced material came from PBMCs or a T cell subset sorted from them (not recorded which). This clonotype was sampled from a young man who had mild COVID-19 (a few samples of this study predate the infection). Cell type and time point are not known. The gene calls are TRBV6-6 and TRBJ1-1; D is ambiguous. CDR3 DNA: TGTGCCAGCAGTTCCCGAGGTGCGAACACTGAAGCTTTCTTT. Protein sequence: CASSSRGANTEAFF.